This T cell receptor beta chain was sequenced during a study of cytomegalovirus exposure and HLA in healthy donors (dated by TCRdb to the late 2010s). Background on the whole study: An earlier analysis of 550 to 700 of the donors reported more than 250 Gb of sequence data and about 100 million unique TCR beta sequences from 150 million to 200 million T cells. An early release covering roughly 600 HLA-typed donors comprised about 300 gigabases of sequencing data and 85 million to 100 million unique TCR sequences. Of the roughly 400 genotyped donors, approximately 80% fell in the genetic ancestry cluster associated with self-reported Caucasian donors. The study was designed to test whether signatures of past pathogen exposure could be identified by cataloging public T cell receptors. The T cell repertoires of 666 subjects were profiled by immunosequencing and related to cytomegalovirus serostatus. In addition to the first cohort of several hundred subjects, a separate validation cohort of 130 or so different subjects was used. The study combined high-throughput TCR immunosequencing, statistical association of individual TCRs with disease status, and machine learning to predict cytomegalovirus infection status. To study patterns of TCR occurrence, a later analysis re-analyzed previously published TCR beta repertoires from 700 or so donors and added high-resolution HLA genotyping. The later analysis used no new phenotypic data to find candidate immune exposures, relying instead on TCR beta sequences and their occurrence across donors. An earlier analysis of 587 of the donors used high-throughput TCR beta sequencing to judge whether each TCR beta V gene segment behaved as functional or pseudogenic. Donor age, sex, ethnicity and CMV serostatus were collected together with the repertoire data. In a later genetic analysis, genome-wide SNP genotypes for about three fifths of the roughly 670 donors were used, and that subset was treated as a discovery cohort. Every repertoire in the discovery cohort had been generated on one and the same sequencing platform. HLA typing included class I and class II loci at four-digit resolution. Typing coverage varied by locus: roughly 620-640 donors for A, B, C, DRB1 and DQB1; roughly 500 for DQA1; over 600 for DPA1; under 490 for DPB1. Several DR-DQ haplotypes were treated as single units for association and clustering because of strong linkage in the cohort. Among over 350 genotyped donors of the cohort, an average of approximately 230,000 unique TCR beta nucleotide sequences were sequenced per donor, around a sixth of them non-productive.

In total, over 600 healthy bone marrow donors made up the cohort. All cohort members were sampled while nominally healthy, although unrecorded immune exposures were likely present. The donor tested CMV seronegative, placing the donor among the roughly 350 seronegative members of the cohort. Every donor gave a peripheral blood sample, and the peripheral blood mononuclear cells from that sample were used for TCR beta sequencing. Genomic DNA extraction from the blood cell samples was performed with the Qiagen DNeasy Blood Extraction Kit. Libraries were constructed by the immunoSEQ multiplex PCR assay. For the multiplex PCR, a mixture combining 60 forward primers for TCR Vbeta segments and 13 reverse primers for TCR Jbeta segments was used. A multiplex PCR assay on genomic DNA amplified the CDR3 region of rearranged TCR beta genes. The Illumina HiSeq System was used to sequence the amplified TCR beta libraries as 87-base-pair reads. Per the source publication's procedure: A later analysis counted tens of millions of unique TCR beta chains across the approximately 700 repertoires, and approximately 11 million of these chains were shared by at least two donors. Raw reads were error-corrected and collapsed into unique sequences with a nearest-neighbor algorithm that merged closely related sequences to remove PCR and sequencing errors. Alignment of CDR3 sequences to IMGT reference sequences was used to assign V, D and J gene segments. For a sequence to be retained, a match of at least six nucleotides was required to both a V gene segment and a J gene segment. Rearrangements were classified as productive when the CDR3 lacked stop codons and remained in frame with V and J, and all other rearrangements were classified as non-productive. Following IMGT convention, CDR3 was defined as the stretch from the second conserved V-encoded cysteine up to the conserved J-encoded phenylalanine. The earlier analysis of some 580 of the donors excluded any sequence lacking an unambiguous match to a single V gene segment. In an earlier analysis of about 590 of the donors, a V segment was called functional when productive rearrangements were above 56.7%, and segregating when the standard deviation between donors exceeded 5%. To diagnose cytomegalovirus status from the catalog of TCR beta chain sequences, a statistical classification framework was built. In a later analysis, TCR nucleotide sequences were compared against IMGT/GENE-DB human TR gene sequences so that V and J genes could be assigned. The TCRdist pipeline was used in a later analysis to assign CDR3 sequences and most-parsimonious VDJ recombination scenarios. In a later analysis, each TCR beta chain was defined by its CDR3 amino acid sequence together with its V-gene family, and reads without a unique V-gene family were excluded. To address suspected cross-contamination and a sequencing artifact, a later analysis removed a few hundred highly shared, low-generation-probability nucleotide sequences. For each public chain, a later analysis derived a clonal expansion index from normalized ranks of inferred template counts within each repertoire. In a later analysis, generation probabilities were computed using a VDJ recombination model fitted to out-of-frame rearrangements, and the results were checked against IGoR. A later analysis scored TCR-TCR, TCR-HLA and TCR-CMV co-occurrence with hypergeometric tests, applying a repertoire-size bias correction to TCR pairs. To estimate false discovery rates, a later analysis permuted the HLA or CMV assignments 20 times. In a later analysis, co-occurring TCRs were grouped using DBSCAN, and TCRdist sequence similarity was added for clustering within HLA-allele-positive subsets. Repertoires with fewer than 30,000 or more than 120,000 public chains, plus five repertoires with anomalous nucleotide sharing, were excluded from co-occurrence clustering. Imported from immuneACCESS, the table was reduced by TCRdb to in-frame sequences with V and J called. These copies leave out some clones; in studies compared against another copy, an unresolved V gene accounts for under half, and the cause of the remainder is not known. V, J and clone size derive from that table, while D and trimming were established from the DNA sequence. Within this sample are roughly 130,000 clones, with 80% of them counted one time only. Clones ranked in the top ten supply 2% to 2.5% of the sample.

With regard to this clone: The antigen it binds to is not known. No quality values exist for individual bases; no much larger clone is one base distant.

Taken from the germline V gene, the CDR1 and CDR2 loops are MNHEY and SVGAGI. V is clipped by 5 bases and J by 2 bases, and the sequence between their germline boundaries is 9 bases long. Taken from cysteine to phenylalanine, the CDR3 has 13 residues. Only the CDR3 part of the read is kept: 39 bases, read in frame from the first base. Results and caveats for the whole study, not just this receptor: Only TCR beta chains were sequenced in this cohort, and the absence of alpha or paired-chain data limited detectable features. CMV serostatus was the only immune exposure information available for the cohort. The classifier was reported to diagnose cytomegalovirus status with high specificity and sensitivity in both the original and validation cohorts. According to a later genetic analysis, donors in an Asian-associated ancestry cluster had fewer N-insertions in productive TCRs than the approximately 700-donor mean. A later analysis found that TCR association rates varied across HLA loci, with DRB1 alleles showing the most associated TCRs and HLA-C alleles the fewest. The authors suggested that the approach could potentially be extended to other disease states and immunological phenotypes. Assigning TCR associations to individual alleles was difficult when HLA alleles, especially DR and DQ, strongly co-occurred. Most CMV-associated TCR beta chains appeared to be HLA-restricted in a later analysis, and the HLA associations seemed to be driven largely by CMV exposure. A cluster of highly shared sequence variants was judged likely to represent a technical artifact of the sequencing pipeline. Roughly uniform sequencing depth across donors was assumed in presence/absence analyses, although this assumption may not hold. In vitro tests confirmed that a few of the cytomegalovirus-associated TCR beta chains recognize cytomegalovirus antigens. The 87-base-pair reads could not distinguish some IMGT-functional V segments, including TRBV6-2 and TRBV6-3, so those segments were excluded. Linkage disequilibrium might explain the correlated functional status among segregating V segments, but an unknown experimental factor could not be excluded. Because counts were too low, some 17 rarely observed V segments, including chromosome 9 orphons, were left out of the earlier analysis of some 600 of the donors. Several of the top co-occurrence clusters appeared to be linked to parvovirus B19, influenza, CMV and Epstein-Barr virus, according to a later analysis. In the study, some 180 TCR beta chains were listed as associated with cytomegalovirus. A later analysis found that HLA-associated TCR beta chains were more clonally expanded and had lower generation probabilities than equally common non-associated chains. Because HLA typing was missing for some donors at each locus, association tests included only the typed subset. A later analysis associated 16,951 TCR beta sequences with specific HLA alleles at a false discovery rate of 0.05. A later genetic analysis associated a missense DCLRE1C variant with V-gene and J-gene trimming of TCR beta chains, and an independent cohort replicated the association. Most TCR sequences were observed very rarely across donors, whereas some public TCRs were present in many individuals. A further reported finding was that TCR beta sequences accurately predicted the HLA-A and HLA-B alleles for most subjects in the first cohort. An earlier analysis of roughly 570 of the donors showed that most TCR beta V segments appeared in productive rearrangements either about 87% or about 30% of the time, which broadly matched IMGT annotations.

The chain couples TRBV6-5 to TRBJ1-2, with no reliable assignment of the D segment. Sequenced input: PBMCs. The receptor was derived from a man aged 25-45 years in good health and CMV-seronegative. The CDR3 protein: CASSEGGNYGYTF. The nucleotide sequence reads as follows: TGTGCCAGCAGTGAGGGCGGGAACTATGGCTACACCTTC.